The rows below give T cell receptor beta chains drawn from one sample of a study of immune cell composition in non-small cell lung cancer. Here immunoSEQ multiplex PCR was the method, and the copy in TCRdb shows in-frame clones only, minus some. The table records 2,000 to 2,500 clones, roughly 70% of them present only once. What was sequenced was lung tumor tissue. The receptor set was obtained from a human donor with non-small cell lung cancer. Both conserved end residues are part of each CDR3. The D gene is left open where the match is weak. Clone size is shown for a subset of rows, as once, few, many or a class of expanded clone.

v_gene: TRBV7-2; abundance: -; j_gene: TRBJ2-7; d_gene: -; CDR3nt: TGTGCCAGCAGCGTAAACAGGTACGAGCAGTACTTC; CDR3aa: CASSVNRYEQYF
v_gene: TRBV18; abundance: -; j_gene: TRBJ2-7; d_gene: -; CDR3nt: TGTGCCAGCTCGGTAGCGGGACAGCCTTCTTACGAGCAGTACTTC; CDR3aa: CASSVAGQPSYEQYF
v_gene: TRBV19; abundance: -; j_gene: TRBJ1-5; d_gene: -; CDR3nt: TGTGCCAGTAGCGACAGGAGGCGAAGCAATCAGCCCCAGCATTTT; CDR3aa: CASSDRRRSNQPQHF
v_gene: TRBV7-3; abundance: -; j_gene: TRBJ2-1; d_gene: TRBD2; CDR3nt: TGTGCCAGCAGCACCTCCGGGACTAGCATGGCTGGGGAGCAGTTCTTC; CDR3aa: CASSTSGTSMAGEQFF
v_gene: TRBV5-4; abundance: few; j_gene: TRBJ1-1; d_gene: TRBD1; CDR3nt: TGTGCCAGCAGCTTGGCCGGGACAGCTTTGAACACTGAAGCTTTCTTT; CDR3aa: CASSLAGTALNTEAFF
v_gene: TRBV9; abundance: -; j_gene: TRBJ2-2; d_gene: -; CDR3nt: TGTGCCAGCAGCGTAGTTAGCAGCACCGGGGAGCTGTTTTTT; CDR3aa: CASSVVSSTGELFF
v_gene: TRBV2; abundance: -; j_gene: TRBJ1-2; d_gene: -; CDR3nt: TGTGCCAGCAGTGAAGCGCAGACAGGTTTTAACTATGGCTACACCTTC; CDR3aa: CASSEAQTGFNYGYTF
v_gene: TRBV6-1; abundance: few; j_gene: TRBJ2-5; d_gene: TRBD2; CDR3nt: TGTGCCACCCTCCAAAGACTAGCGGGACAAGAGACCCAGTACTTC; CDR3aa: CATLQRLAGQETQYF
v_gene: TRBV15; abundance: -; j_gene: TRBJ1-2; d_gene: -; CDR3nt: TGTGCCACCAGCAGAGACAGGGTTAACTATGGCTACACCTTC; CDR3aa: CATSRDRVNYGYTF
v_gene: TRBV14; abundance: few; j_gene: TRBJ2-5; d_gene: -; CDR3nt: TGTGCCAGCCAACAGGGAATGATGGAGACCCAGTACTTC; CDR3aa: CASQQGMMETQYF
v_gene: TRBV5-4; abundance: -; j_gene: TRBJ2-5; d_gene: TRBD2; CDR3nt: TGTGCCAGCAACCCCGGGGGGACAGCGGGAGGCGTGGAGACCCAGTACTTC; CDR3aa: CASNPGGTAGGVETQYF
v_gene: TRBV5-1; abundance: -; j_gene: TRBJ2-7; d_gene: TRBD2; CDR3nt: TGCGCCAGCAGCCTGGGAGGGACTAGCGGGAGTCGCGGCGAGCAGTACTTC; CDR3aa: CASSLGGTSGSRGEQYF
v_gene: TRBV5-4; abundance: -; j_gene: TRBJ2-1; d_gene: -; CDR3nt: TGTGCCAGCAGCTTGTACGGTTACCTCAATGAGCAGTTCTTC; CDR3aa: CASSLYGYLNEQFF